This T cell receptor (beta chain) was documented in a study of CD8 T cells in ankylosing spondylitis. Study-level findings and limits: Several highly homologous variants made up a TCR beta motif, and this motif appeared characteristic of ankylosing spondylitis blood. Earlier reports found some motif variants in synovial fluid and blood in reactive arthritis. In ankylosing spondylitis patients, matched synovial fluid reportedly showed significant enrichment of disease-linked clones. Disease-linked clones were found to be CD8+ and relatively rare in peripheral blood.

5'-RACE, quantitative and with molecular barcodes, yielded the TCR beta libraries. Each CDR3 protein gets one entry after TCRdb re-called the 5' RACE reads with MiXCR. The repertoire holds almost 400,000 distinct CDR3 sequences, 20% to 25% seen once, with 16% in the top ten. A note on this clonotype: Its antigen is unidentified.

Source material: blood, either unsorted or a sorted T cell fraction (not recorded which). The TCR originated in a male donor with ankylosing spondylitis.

The DNA of the CDR3 is TGTGCCAGCAGTGAATCTGGGTATCCGGGGAGTCAGCCCCAGCATTTT. Residues: CASSESGYPGSQPQHF. The genes are TRBV25-1 and TRBJ1-5; no definite D call. The CDR3 runs 16 residues. The V end was cut by 1 base, the J end by 6 bases, with 16 bases between. The V gene's germline CDR1 is MGHDK and CDR2 SYGVNS.